This TCR beta chain was recorded in a study of T cells in Graves' hyperthyroidism and ophthalmopathy. Researchers took RNA transcripts and amplified the TCR beta CDR3 regions from them. TCR CDR3 regions were first amplified by RT-PCR with HTBI primers. TCRdb processed the multiplex PCR reads anew with MiXCR; each CDR3 protein has one entry. The table lists about 640,000 distinct CDR3 sequences, 20% to 25% of them singletons. V lost 1 base to trimming and J lost 12 bases, with 12 bases between them. In germline, CDR1 is KGHDR, CDR2 SFDVKD. The CDR3 totals 13 residues. The material sequenced was blood. The sequence came from a man younger than 40 with Graves' ophthalmopathy. The gene calls are TRBV24-1 and TRBJ2-1; tentatively, D is TRBD1 or TRBD2 (6 bases each). CDR3 sequence: CATSDLGGSWQFF. CDR3 in DNA: TGTGCCACCAGTGATTTAGGGGGGAGCTGGCAGTTCTTC.